This T cell receptor (beta chain) appears in the sequencing data of a study of blood T cell repertoires in COVID-19. The overall study: In each case, the material was cDNA or gDNA derived from T cells, B-cell-depleted T cells, or PBMCs.

V lost 1 base and J lost 0, with 8 bases in between. This CDR3 region has 15 residues. Germline loops: CDR1 SGHTS, CDR2 YDEGEE. The sample holds a few counts of this clone. Some clones are missing from TCRdb's copy, which holds only in-frame ones; the method was immunoSEQ multiplex PCR. The data hold about 120,000 clones, with roughly 82% observed a single time. The V and J genes are TRBV5-8 and TRBJ1-5, with D uncertain. The sequencing sample was made of peripheral blood. This TCR derives from a woman aged 40 to 55 with acute or convalescent COVID-19. Written as DNA, the CDR3 is TGTGCCAGCAGCTTGCAGAAATTTAGCAATCAGCCCCAGCATTTT. It is translated as CASSLQKFSNQPQHF.